This record looks at one T cell receptor beta chain sequence and its context. What it binds is not known. This entry comes from a study of identical twins. Overall study results and limits: Fewer insertions were carried by abundant cord blood beta clonotypes, but none was seen in memory repertoires. An excess of low generation probability was shown by twin-shared out-of-frame alpha sequences.

Trimming cost V 5 bases and J 3 bases; bases outside gene matches: 6. CDR3 length: 15 residues. Germline V gene sequence: CDR1 SGHVS, CDR2 FQNEAQ. Template switching introduced a universal primer site, and the cDNA bore unique molecular identifiers. TCRdb itself ran the 5' RACE reads through MiXCR, one entry per CDR3 protein. This sample has about 920,000 distinct CDR3 sequences, with roughly an eighth found just once. The sample also formed part of further work on yellow fever vaccine responses in identical twins.

This chain connects TRBV7-8 to TRBJ2-1; 8 positions match TRBD2. Sequenced input: PBMCs. The clonotype was recovered from a young woman in good health. The CDR3 nucleotides are TGTGCCAGCAGCCTAAGCGGGAGTGACTACAATGAGCAGTTCTTC. As protein: CASSLSGSDYNEQFF.